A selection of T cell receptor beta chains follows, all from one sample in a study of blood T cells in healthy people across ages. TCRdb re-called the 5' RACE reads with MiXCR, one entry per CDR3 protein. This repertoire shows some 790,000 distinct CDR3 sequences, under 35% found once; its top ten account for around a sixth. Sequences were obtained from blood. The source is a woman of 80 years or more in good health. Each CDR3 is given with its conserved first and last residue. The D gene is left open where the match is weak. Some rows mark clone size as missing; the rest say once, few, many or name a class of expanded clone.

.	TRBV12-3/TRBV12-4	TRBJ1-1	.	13	TGTGCCAGCAGAGCCGACAGCCGCACTGAAGCTTTCTTT	CASRADSRTEAFF
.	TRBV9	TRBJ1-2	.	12	TGTGCCAGCAGCGTAGGCACCTATGGCTACACCTTC	CASSVGTYGYTF
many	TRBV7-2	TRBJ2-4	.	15	TGTGCCAGCAGCTTAGGGACTTCTACCAAAAACATTCAGTACTTC	CASSLGTSTKNIQYF
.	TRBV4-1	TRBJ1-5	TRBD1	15	TGCGCCAGCAGCCAAGACAGGGACAGATATCAGCCCCAGCATTTT	CASSQDRDRYQPQHF
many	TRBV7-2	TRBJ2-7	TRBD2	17	TGTGCCAGCAGCTTAAGGCGGGCGGGGGACTACCCCTACGAGCAGTACTTC	CASSLRRAGDYPYEQYF
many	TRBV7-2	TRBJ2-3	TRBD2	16	TGTGCCAGCAGCTTGGGTCTCGCGGGGGACTCAGATACGCAGTATTTT	CASSLGLAGDSDTQYF
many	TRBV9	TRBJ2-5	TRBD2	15	TGTGCCAGCACCCCCGGGGGGGGCACGGGGGAGACCCAGTACTTC	CASTPGGGTGETQYF
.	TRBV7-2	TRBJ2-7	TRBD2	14	TGTGCCAGCAGCTTAAGAGCGGGAGGGCGCGAGCAGTACTTC	CASSLRAGGREQYF
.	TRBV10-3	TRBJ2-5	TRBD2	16	TGTGCCATCAGTGAGTTGCCTAGCGGGGGGGCCGCTGAGCAGTACTTC	CAISELPSGGAAEQYF
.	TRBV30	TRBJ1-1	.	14	TGTGCCTGGAGTTGGGGGGTGCAGAACACTGAAGCTTTCTTT	CAWSWGVQNTEAFF
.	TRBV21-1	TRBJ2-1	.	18	TGTGCCAGCAGCAAAACTAGCGGGGGGCGGAATGGGAATAATGAGCAGTTCTTC	CASSKTSGGRNGNNEQFF
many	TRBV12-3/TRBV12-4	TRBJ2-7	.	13	TGTGCCAGCAGTTTAGATCCTGTCTACGAGCAGTACTTC	CASSLDPVYEQYF
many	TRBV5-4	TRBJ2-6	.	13	TGTGCCAGCAAAAGGGCTGGGGCCAACGTCCTGACTTTC	CASKRAGANVLTF
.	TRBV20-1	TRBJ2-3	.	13	TGCAGTGCTAAGACAGGCAACACAGATACGCAGTATTTT	CSAKTGNTDTQYF
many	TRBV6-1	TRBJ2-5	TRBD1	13	TGTGCCAGCAGCGAACAGGGGGCCAAGACCCAGTACTTC	CASSEQGAKTQYF
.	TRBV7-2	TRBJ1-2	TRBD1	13	TGTGCCAGCAGCTACAGGACAGGGGGCGACTACACCTTC	CASSYRTGGDYTF
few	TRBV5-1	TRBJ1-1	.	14	TGCGCCAGCAGCCAAGGGACACTCAACACTGAAGCTTTCTTT	CASSQGTLNTEAFF